The 22 T cell receptor beta chains below all came from one sample that was sequenced in a study of PD-L1 blockade in urothelial cancer (dated by TCRdb to between 2016 and 2019). Library method: the immunoSEQ multiplex PCR assay. TCRdb holds this immuneACCESS table with in-frame rearrangements only. Some clones are missing; in checked studies, unresolved V genes explain under half, and the rest has no known cause. The sample table records tens of thousands of clones; about four fifths of these occur just once. The top ten clones comprise 4.5% of the sample. The material sequenced was PBMCs, taken around atezolizumab (anti-PD-L1) treatment. These receptor sequences come from a man aged 65-85 years with urothelial cancer.

DNA for the CDR3: TGTGCCAGCAGTGAAATAGGACAGGGAACCGGTGGCTACACCTTC. Protein sequence: CASSEIGQGTGGYTF. The chain uses TRBV2 and TRBJ1-2; 8 bases match TRBD1. This CDR3 region has 15 residues. Trimming cost V 2 bases and J 7 bases; bases outside gene matches: 9. Germline V lookup: CDR1 SNHLY, CDR2 FYNNEI.

The V gene is TRBV5-1, the J gene TRBJ2-5, with D perhaps matching TRBD2 (8 bases). The V gene lost 1 base and the J gene lost 5 bases, with 24 bases spanning the gap. The CDR3 covers 18 residues. Germline-derived CDR1 and CDR2 are SGHRS and YFSETQ. The CDR3, as DNA: TGCGCCAGCAGCTTGACAGGGGCCGGGGGCGGGAGGATGGAGACCCAGTACTTC. Translating it yields CASSLTGAGGGRMETQYF.

This chain links TRBV7-3 with TRBJ1-1, with D maybe TRBD1 (6 bases). The ends were cut back, 2 bases at V and 4 bases at J, with 11 bases in the middle. This CDR3 comprises 14 residues. Germline V gene data show CDR1 as SGHTA and CDR2 as FQGTGA. CDR3 residues: CASSLRGGATEAFF. The CDR3 nucleotides read TGTGCCAGCAGCTTACGGGGGGGGGCCACTGAAGCTTTCTTT. Supplemented by reference TRBV7-3 and TRBJ1-1, the full variable domain reads GAGVSQTPSNKVTEKGKYVELRCDPISGHTALYWYRQSLGQGPEFLIYFQGTGAADDSGLPNDRFFAVRPEGSVSTLKIQRTERGDSAVYLCASSLRGGATEAFFGQGTRLTVV.

This chain links TRBV5-1 with TRBJ1-2, with TRBD1 matching 8 bases. This CDR3 has 14 residues. CDR1 and CDR2 from the germline V gene are SGHRS and YFSETQ. V trimming: 4 bases; J trimming: 4 bases; junction bases outside the gene matches: 6. CDR3 in DNA: TGCGCCAGCAGCCCACAGGGGGGAAGCTATGGCTACACCTTC. Amino acid sequence: CASSPQGGSYGYTF.

CDR3 in DNA: TGTGCCAGTAGTACCTTTCAAACACTAACCCAAGAGACCCAGTACTTC. It encodes CASSTFQTLTQETQYF. V usage is TRBV19 and J usage is TRBJ2-5; D gene uncertain. CDR1 and CDR2 from the germline V gene are LNHDA and SQIVND (reference sequence). Trimming removed 4 bases at V and 1 base at J, with 16 bases between. This CDR3 is built from 16 residues. Complete variable domain (other parts from reference TRBV19 and TRBJ2-5): DGGITQSPKYLFRKEGQNVTLSCEQNLNHDAMYWYRQDPGQGLRLIYYSQIVNDFQKGDIAEGYSVSREKKESFPLTVTSAQKNPTAFYLCASSTFQTLTQETQYFGPGTRLLVL.

The chain combines TRBV10-3 with TRBJ2-1; 10 nucleotides line up with TRBD1. Germline CDR1 reads ENHRY; CDR2 reads SYGVKD. V gave up 3 bases and J gave up 7 bases; unmatched junction bases: 6. The CDR3 is made up of 15 amino acids. The CDR3 loop reads CAISERDRGRNEQFF. The CDR3, as DNA: TGTGCCATCAGTGAACGGGACAGGGGCCGGAATGAGCAGTTCTTC.

The rearrangement links TRBV30 to TRBJ2-7; 8 positions match TRBD2. The CDR3 loop spans 14 amino acids. J was trimmed by 3 bases and V by 0 bases; bases with no gene match: 4. The germline CDR1 and CDR2 sequences are GTSNPN and SVGIG (reference sequence). The DNA for the CDR3 is TGTGCCTGGAGTGTGGCCAGCGGGAGCTACGAGCAGTACTTC. Its protein product is CAWSVASGSYEQYF.

This clone was counted between two and nine times. The chain uses TRBV4-1 and TRBJ2-7; 10 nucleotides align to TRBD2. Trimming removed 0 bases from V and 7 bases from J; junction bases left unmatched: 9. CDR1 is MGHRA and CDR2 is YSYEKL in the germline V gene. The CDR3 runs 16 residues. The CDR3 protein is CASSQDWLAGVMEQYF. CDR3 nucleotide sequence: TGCGCCAGCAGCCAAGATTGGCTAGCGGGAGTGATGGAGCAGTACTTC.

The chain couples TRBV9 to TRBJ1-5; 7 nucleotides line up with TRBD1. The J segment lost 10 bases and the V segment lost 3 bases, leaving 7 bases of the junction unmatched. CDR1 and CDR2 (germline): SGDLS, YYNGEE. The CDR3 spans 13 residues. CDR3 sequence (DNA): TGTGCCAGCAGCGGCGCTCAGGGGGTTCCCCAGCATTTT. It is translated as CASSGAQGVPQHF.

The chain combines TRBV19 with TRBJ1-2; D ambiguous. Germline loops: CDR1 LNHDA, CDR2 SQIVND (reference sequence). Deletions cut 8 bases from V and 3 bases from J, with 19 bases between. There are 15 residues in the CDR3. The CDR3 DNA is TGTGCCAGTCTCGAGGGCAGTCCACCCGACTATGGCTACACCTTC. Translation gives CASLEGSPPDYGYTF.

The chain uses TRBV30 and TRBJ2-7, with TRBD2 matching 7 bases. V lost 3 bases, J lost 5 bases, and 10 bases stayed unmatched. Germline CDR1 is GTSNPN and CDR2 is SVGIG (reference sequence). The length of the CDR3 is 14 residues. In nucleotides, the CDR3 is TGTGCCTGGAGCCTGGGGGGGGTGGGGAACGAGCAGTACTTC. Protein product: CAWSLGGVGNEQYF.

J is TRBJ2-4 and V is TRBV6-1, with D possibly matching TRBD2 (6 bases). The germline V gene encodes CDR1 MNHNS and CDR2 SASEGT. V gave up 1 base and J gave up 9 bases, with 13 bases separating them. This CDR3 has 14 residues. As DNA, the CDR3 is TGTGCCAGCAGTGAAGTCCGGGAGTGGGGCATTCAGTACTTC. Translating gives CASSEVREWGIQYF.

The V gene is TRBV27, the J gene TRBJ2-7, with 8 bases fitting TRBD2. J gave up 0 bases and V 6 bases, and 4 bases lay outside the gene matches. Germline V gene lookup returns CDR1 MNHEY and CDR2 SMNVEV (reference sequence). The CDR3 is 14 residues long. As DNA, the CDR3 is TGTGCCAGCAGGACTAGCGCGACCTCCTACGAGCAGTACTTC. Translation: CASRTSATSYEQYF.

This clone was detected only once. The chain has TRBV27 and TRBJ2-1, with 9 bases that match TRBD2. With 3 bases clipped from V and 8 bases from J, the junction kept 8 bases outside the gene matches. From germline, CDR1 is MNHEY and CDR2 SMNVEV (reference sequence). CDR3 length: 15 residues. DNA for the CDR3: TGTGCCAGCAGTTTGACCCCTAGCGGGATAGATGAGCAGTTCTTC. Residues: CASSLTPSGIDEQFF.

This chain joins TRBV9 and TRBJ1-1; D not certain. This CDR3 is 13 amino acids long. The germline gives CDR1 SGDLS, CDR2 YYNGEE. Deletions cut 2 bases from V and 2 bases from J, with 7 bases between. CDR3 nucleotides: TGTGCCAGCAGCGTTGGGCCAAACACTGAAGCTTTCTTT. This codes for CASSVGPNTEAFF.

The genes are TRBV7-2 and TRBJ1-2; a weak D match, TRBD1 (6 bases). Deletions cut 2 bases from V and 2 bases from J, with 9 bases between. The germline V gene has CDR1 SGHTA and CDR2 FQGNSA. The CDR3 runs to 14 residues. The CDR3 sequence is CASSLNQGNYGYTF. Written as DNA, the CDR3 is TGTGCCAGCAGCTTAAACCAGGGGAACTATGGCTACACCTTC. Filled out from reference TRBV7-2 and TRBJ1-2, the complete variable domain reads GAGVSQSPSNKVTEKGKDVELRCDPISGHTALYWYRQSLGQGLEFLIYFQGNSAPDKSGLPSDRFSAERTGGSVSTLTIQRTQQEDSAVYLCASSLNQGNYGYTFGSGTRLTVV.

The V and J genes are TRBV5-4 and TRBJ2-3; 9 nucleotides align to TRBD2. Germline V CDR1 and CDR2: SGHNT, YYREEE (reference sequence). This CDR3 has 15 residues. V shed 0 bases, J shed 6 bases, and the junction held 5 bases outside the gene matches. The CDR3: CASSLGGRAGDTQYF. The CDR3 DNA is TGTGCCAGCAGCTTGGGCGGGAGGGCCGGGGATACGCAGTATTTT.

The DNA for the CDR3 is TGTGCCAGCAGCTCCTACCACTACGAGCAGTACTTC. Translated: CASSSYHYEQYF. The rearrangement links TRBV11-2 to TRBJ2-7; no clear D gene. In germline, CDR1 is SGHAT, CDR2 FQNNGV. V lost 4 bases and J lost 3, with 7 bases in between. The CDR3 runs 12 residues.

The chain joins TRBV28 to TRBJ2-7; maybe TRBD2 (5 bases). Germline loops: CDR1 MDHEN, CDR2 SYDVKM. This CDR3 comprises 11 residues. The V end was cut by 7 bases, the J end by 6 bases, with 10 bases between. This CDR3 is CASISGIEQYF. The CDR3 nucleotides are TGTGCCAGCATCTCGGGGATCGAGCAGTACTTC.

A few counts support this clone. The chain recombines TRBV7-9 with TRBJ2-1; 7 nucleotides agree with TRBD2. Germline V gene data show CDR1 as SEHNR and CDR2 as FQNEAQ (reference sequence). V gave up 6 bases and J gave up 0 bases; unmatched junction bases: 5. CDR3 length: 15 amino acids. In DNA, the CDR3 is TGTGCCAGCAGTGGGGGGGGGAGCTCCTACAATGAGCAGTTCTTC. It encodes CASSGGGSSYNEQFF.

The chain carries TRBV6-1 and TRBJ1-3; TRBD1 is a possible D gene (5 bases). This CDR3 has 14 residues. Germline CDR1 and CDR2: MNHNS and SASEGT. The V gene lost 3 bases and the J gene lost 0 bases, with 6 bases spanning the gap. The CDR3 spells CASSETDSGNTIYF. The CDR3, as DNA: TGTGCCAGCAGTGAGACAGACTCTGGAAACACCATATATTTT.

This rearrangement joins TRBV29-1 to TRBJ2-5; D is possibly TRBD2 (5 bases). Germline lookup yields CDR1 SQVTM and CDR2 ANQGSEA. CDR3 size: 14 residues. Trimming removed 0 bases from V and 0 bases from J, with 8 bases in between. The CDR3 is CSVEDRGYQETQYF. CDR3 nucleotides: TGCAGCGTTGAAGATCGGGGATACCAAGAGACCCAGTACTTC.